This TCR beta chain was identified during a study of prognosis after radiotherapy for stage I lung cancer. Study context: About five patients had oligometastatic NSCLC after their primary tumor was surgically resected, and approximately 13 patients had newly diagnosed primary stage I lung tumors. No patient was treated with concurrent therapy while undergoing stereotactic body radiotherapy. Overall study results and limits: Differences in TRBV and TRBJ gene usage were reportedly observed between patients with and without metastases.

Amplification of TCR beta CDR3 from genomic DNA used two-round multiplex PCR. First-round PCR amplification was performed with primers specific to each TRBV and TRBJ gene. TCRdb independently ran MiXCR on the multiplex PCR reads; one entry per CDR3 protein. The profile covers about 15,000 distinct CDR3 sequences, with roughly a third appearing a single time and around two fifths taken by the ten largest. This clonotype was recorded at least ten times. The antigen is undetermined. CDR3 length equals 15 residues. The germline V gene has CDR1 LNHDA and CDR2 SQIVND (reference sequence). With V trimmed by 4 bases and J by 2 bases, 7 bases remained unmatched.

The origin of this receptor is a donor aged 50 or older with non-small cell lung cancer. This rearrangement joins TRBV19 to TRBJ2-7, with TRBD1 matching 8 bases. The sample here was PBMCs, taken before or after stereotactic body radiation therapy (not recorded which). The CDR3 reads CASSTSGGGTYEQYF. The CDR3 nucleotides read TGTGCCAGTAGTACTTCAGGGGGCGGGACCTACGAGCAGTACTTC.